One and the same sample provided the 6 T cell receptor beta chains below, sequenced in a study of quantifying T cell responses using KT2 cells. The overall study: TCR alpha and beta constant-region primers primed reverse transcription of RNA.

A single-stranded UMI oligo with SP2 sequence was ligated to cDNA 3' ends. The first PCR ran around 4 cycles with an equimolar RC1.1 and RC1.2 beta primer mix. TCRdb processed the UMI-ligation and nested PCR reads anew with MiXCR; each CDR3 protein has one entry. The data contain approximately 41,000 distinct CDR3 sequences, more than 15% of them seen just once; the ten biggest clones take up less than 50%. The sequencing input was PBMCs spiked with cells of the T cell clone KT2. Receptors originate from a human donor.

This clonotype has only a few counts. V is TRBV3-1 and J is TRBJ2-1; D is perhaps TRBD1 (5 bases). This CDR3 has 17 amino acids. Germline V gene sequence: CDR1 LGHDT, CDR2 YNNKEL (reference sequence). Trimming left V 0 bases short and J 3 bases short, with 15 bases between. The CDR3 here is CASSQDSRELLYNEQFF. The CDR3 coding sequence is TGTGCCAGCAGCCAAGATAGCAGGGAACTACTCTACAATGAGCAGTTCTTC.

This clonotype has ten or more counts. CDR3 loop: CAIKTEHTEAFF. The CDR3, as DNA: TGTGCCATCAAGACAGAACACACTGAAGCTTTCTTT. This chain connects TRBV28 to TRBJ1-1; D is possibly TRBD1 (5 bases). V lost 10 bases, J lost 3 bases, and 12 bases lay in between. Per the germline V gene, CDR1 is MDHEN and CDR2 is SYDVKM. This CDR3 is 12 amino acids long.

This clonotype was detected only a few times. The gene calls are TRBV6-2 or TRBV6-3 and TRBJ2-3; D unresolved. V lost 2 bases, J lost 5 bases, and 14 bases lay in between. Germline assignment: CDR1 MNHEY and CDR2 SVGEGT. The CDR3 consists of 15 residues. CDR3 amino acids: CASSYAGRMVDTQYF. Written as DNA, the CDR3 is TGTGCCAGCAGTTACGCCGGGCGAATGGTAGATACGCAGTATTTT.

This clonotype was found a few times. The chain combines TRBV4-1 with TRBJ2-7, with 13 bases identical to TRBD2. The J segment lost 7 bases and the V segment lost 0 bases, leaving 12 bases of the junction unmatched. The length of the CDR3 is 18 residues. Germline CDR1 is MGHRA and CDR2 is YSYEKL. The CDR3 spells CASSQEPGLAGDPWEQYF. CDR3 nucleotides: TGCGCCAGCAGCCAAGAACCCGGACTAGCGGGGGACCCCTGGGAGCAGTACTTC.

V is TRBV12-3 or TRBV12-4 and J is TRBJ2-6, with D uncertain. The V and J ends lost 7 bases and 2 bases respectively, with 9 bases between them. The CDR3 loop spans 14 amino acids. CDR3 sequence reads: CASTFAAGANVLTF. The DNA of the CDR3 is TGTGCCAGCACCTTCGCGGCTGGGGCCAACGTCCTGACTTTC.

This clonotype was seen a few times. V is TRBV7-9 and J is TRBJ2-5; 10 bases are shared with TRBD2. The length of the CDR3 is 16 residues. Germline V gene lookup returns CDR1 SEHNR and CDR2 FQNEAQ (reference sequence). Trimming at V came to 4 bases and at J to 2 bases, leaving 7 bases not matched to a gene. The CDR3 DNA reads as TGTGCCAGCAGCTCAGGACTAGCGGCGACTCAAGAGACCCAGTACTTC. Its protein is CASSSGLAATQETQYF. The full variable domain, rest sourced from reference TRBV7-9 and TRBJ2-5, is DTGVSQNPRHKITKRGQNVTFRCDPISEHNRLYWYRQTLGQGPEFLTYFQNEAQLEKSRLLSDRFSAERPKGSFSTLEIQRTEQGDSAMYLCASSSGLAATQETQYFGPGTRLLVL.